This TCR beta chain comes out of a study of identical twins. This clonotype was observed at least ten times. The target antigen is unknown. Study-wide results and caveats: These conclusions were based on statistical analysis (cross-sectional, not following the same donors).

This CDR3 region has 17 residues. Trimming pared 2 bases from V and 3 bases from J, leaving 21 bases between. Germline CDR1 SGHRS, CDR2 YFSETQ. Using its own MiXCR run on the 5' RACE reads, TCRdb lists one record per CDR3 protein. The repertoire holds approximately 260,000 distinct CDR3 sequences, with around 8% as singletons. The same sample was also used in a study of yellow fever vaccine responses in identical twins.

What was sequenced was CD8+ T cells sorted from blood. The rearrangement joins TRBV5-1 to TRBJ2-7; possibly TRBD2 for D (6 bases). This receptor was obtained from a woman in her late teens or twenties in good health. CDR3 loop: CASSFGGVGSEFYEQYF. The DNA of the CDR3 is TGCGCCAGCAGCTTCGGGGGAGTCGGGAGTGAATTCTACGAGCAGTACTTC.